This T cell receptor (beta chain) appears in the sequencing data of a study of blood T cell repertoires in COVID-19. Whole-study context: The samples span acute and convalescent COVID-19 from the United States, Italy and Spain. Sources were T cells, B-cell-depleted T cells, or PBMCs; the material itself was cDNA or gDNA.

Clones were read by immunoSEQ multiplex PCR, and TCRdb kept only the in-frame ones, dropping some. The table records around 250,000 clones, around 83% of them present only once. Trimming removed 9 bases at V and 5 bases at J, with 23 bases between. There are 15 residues in the CDR3. CDR1 SGDLS and CDR2 YYNGEE come from the germline V gene. This chain links TRBV9 with TRBJ2-5; possibly TRBD2 for D (7 bases). The TCR sequence derives from a man aged 25-40 years who had recovered from COVID-19. The sequenced sample was peripheral blood. This CDR3 is CATSRRGGGAETQYF. The CDR3 nucleotides are TGTGCCACCTCCAGGAGGGGGGGAGGGGCGGAGACCCAGTACTTC.